The sequence of this T cell receptor beta chain was determined in a study of blood T cells in healthy people across ages. The sample holds many counts of this clonotype. V lost 0 bases and J lost 8, with 14 bases in between. The CDR3 contains 15 residues. Per the germline V gene, CDR1 is DFQATT and CDR2 is SNEGSKA (reference sequence). A second PCR, run for roughly 7 to 12 cycles, used a sample-barcoded 5' primer plus a J-beta primer mix. The template-switch adaptor was a 5' adaptor with 12 random nucleotides. It tagged each cDNA molecule. TCRdb called the 5' RACE reads again in MiXCR, with one record for every CDR3 protein. The sample lists fewer than 650,000 distinct CDR3 sequences, roughly a quarter occurring once. This sample also belongs to another study, concerning T cells of mothers and their children. In that study: Overlap measured in related mother-child pairs was slightly, non-significantly higher than in unrelated pairs.

The TCR comes from a boy under 10 years old in good health. Sequences were obtained from blood. This chain links TRBV20-1 with TRBJ2-6, with D uncertain. The CDR3 loop is CSARERNKGPNVLTF. The DNA of the CDR3 is TGCAGTGCTAGAGAGCGCAACAAGGGCCCCAACGTCCTGACTTTC.